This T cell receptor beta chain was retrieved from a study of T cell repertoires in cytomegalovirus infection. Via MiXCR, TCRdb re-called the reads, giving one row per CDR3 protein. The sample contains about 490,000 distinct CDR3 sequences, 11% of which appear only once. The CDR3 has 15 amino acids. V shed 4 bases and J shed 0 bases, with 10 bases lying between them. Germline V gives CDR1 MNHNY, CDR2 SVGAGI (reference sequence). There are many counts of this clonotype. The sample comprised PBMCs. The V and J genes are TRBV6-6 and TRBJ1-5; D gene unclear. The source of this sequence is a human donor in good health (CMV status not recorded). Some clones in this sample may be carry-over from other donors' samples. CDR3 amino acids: CASSSADYSNQPQHF. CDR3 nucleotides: TGTGCCAGCAGTTCAGCGGATTATAGCAATCAGCCCCAGCATTTT.